This T cell receptor (beta chain) comes out of a study of Tregs in tolerant kidney transplant recipients (dated by TCRdb to 2018 to 2020). About the study as a whole: TCRbeta sequencing was used in the study to identify donor-specific regulatory T cells before combined kidney and bone marrow transplantation, and the identified cells were then tracked after transplant. TCRbeta repertoire sequencing was used in a few healthy controls to compare several ways of expanding Tregs specific for an allogeneic donor. Overall results and qualifications from the work: Expanding Tregs with activated donor B cells appeared to identify the most biologically relevant and donor-specific TCRbeta repertoire. The study was constrained by small patient numbers, and validation of the findings is required in larger populations and under other immunosuppression protocols. Although technical replication error seemed to be minimal, the question of biological reproducibility was not addressed directly.

Genomic DNA was extracted from sorted cells with the QIAGEN DNeasy Blood and Tissue Kit for TCRbeta CDR3 sequencing. High-throughput TCRbeta CDR3 sequencing was carried out commercially through immunoSEQ, with PCR amplification with bias correction and internal controls included. The paper's data handling went like this. Unique productive TCRbeta sequences were defined by CDR3 nucleotide sequence when primers matched and otherwise by CDR3 amino acid sequence together with Vbeta and Jbeta genes. As a correction for sorting error, sequences shared between sorted populations at a frequency ratio of 2:1 or less were discarded, and the remaining shared sequences were assigned to the higher population. Donor-reactive sequences were defined as at least 5-fold expanded in CFSE-low cells versus unstimulated cells, with frequency of at least 0.01% in CFSE-low cells. Repertoire divergence was quantified by Jensen-Shannon divergence calculated from the top 100 TCRbeta sequences ranked by frequency. For samples with multiple sequencing runs, sorting error was corrected separately for each run before the runs were pooled. Not all clones reach the TCRdb copy of this immuneACCESS table, which keeps in-frame sequences only. Checked studies attribute under half of the gap to unresolved V genes and leave the rest unexplained. D and trimming come from the DNA, and the V and J calls and clone size come from that table. Counted in this sample were about 46,000 clones; more than 80% of them appeared once. The biggest ten clones account for about 0.63% of the sample.

Comments on this clone: Its target antigen remains unknown. Per-base quality was not reported, and no clone a single base away is much larger than it.

Sequences ENHRY (CDR1) and SYGVKD (CDR2) are obtained from the germline V gene. Spanning cysteine to phenylalanine, the CDR3 consists of 21 amino acids. Only CDR3 DNA remains: 63 bases, in frame from the first base. Ends trimmed: V by 4 bases, J by 4 bases; bases unmatched to a gene: 18. Thawed PBMCs were FACS-sorted into unstimulated Tregs (CD4+CD25+CD127-), CD4+ non-Tregs (CD4+CD25-), CD4 cells and CD8 cells. Thawed PBMCs were rested overnight at 37 degrees C with about 200 IU/ml IL-2 before Treg sorting. Blood from healthy controls was obtained either as purchased buffy coats or from healthy volunteers. Healthy control blood was processed to PBMCs by Ficoll density gradient and cryopreserved, and patient PBMCs were collected before and after transplant.

The chain links TRBV10-3 with TRBJ2-3, and TRBD2 matches 15 of the central bases. The clonotype originates from a human donor in good health. The sequencing sample was made of Tregs from blood. The CDR3 protein sequence reads: CAISGWTSGRAGSGRSDTQYF. The nucleotide sequence is given as TGTGCCATCAGTGGCTGGACTAGCGGGAGGGCCGGATCAGGGCGGTCAGATACGCAGTATTTT.